This T cell receptor beta chain emerged from a study of shared clonotypes between healthy human individuals. Using immunoSEQ multiplex PCR, the repertoire was profiled, and TCRdb retains in-frame clones only, with some absent. Of around 2,000,000 clones listed, more than 85% are singletons. It was CD45RO-negative cells, positively selected for CCR7, that made up naive CD8 cells, with terminally differentiated effector memory CD45RA+ cells excluded. V lost 1 base and J lost 9, with 13 bases in between. This CDR3 contains 14 residues. The germline V gene has CDR1 LNHDA and CDR2 SQIVND (reference sequence).

The sequence derives from a man aged 18 to 35 in good health. Some clones in this sample may be carry-over from other donors' samples. J is TRBJ2-1 and V is TRBV19; perhaps TRBD2 as D (5 bases). Sequenced: naive CD8+ T cells from PBMCs. CDR3 coding DNA: TGTGCCAGTAGTATAGGGTTCCAACGGGGTGAGCAGTTCTTC. Amino acids: CASSIGFQRGEQFF.